This T cell receptor (beta chain) was obtained from a study of CD8 T cells in Susac syndrome. The study sequenced TCR beta in blood CD8+ and CD4+ T cells. TEMRA cells were FACS-enriched and CD8+ and CD4+ T cells negatively isolated. cDNA came from 0.5 to 1 ug RNA primed by random hexamers. Each CDR3 protein is one row after TCRdb ran MiXCR on the immunoSEQ multiplex PCR reads. Here the sample spans 200,000 or so distinct CDR3 sequences, roughly 96% being singletons. The ends were cut back, 7 bases at V and 5 bases at J, with 9 bases in the middle. The CDR3 runs to 12 residues. Germline V CDR1 and CDR2: SEHNR, FQNEAQ (reference sequence).

The rearrangement links TRBV7-9 to TRBJ1-5; D is unclear. Sequencing was done on a sample of CD4+ T cells from PBMCs. The source is a human donor with multiple sclerosis. CDR3 nucleotide sequence: TGTGCCAGCAACTCCCCACATCAGCCCCAGCATTTT. This sequence encodes CASNSPHQPQHF.